This T cell receptor beta chain came from a study of a mutant IDH1 vaccine in newly diagnosed glioma. Sample time point: baseline, week 1 (first vaccination visit). Treatment defined: pre-vaccination baseline after standard-of-care therapy. Method: immunoSEQ multiplex PCR; TCRdb's copy keeps in-frame clones and lacks some. This table holds tens of thousands of clones, 83% found once. The germline V gene has CDR1 LNHDA and CDR2 SQIVND (reference sequence). The length of the CDR3 is 10 residues. Trimming left V 10 bases short and J 4 bases short, with 7 bases between. The genes are TRBV19 and TRBJ1-2; D ambiguous. The specimen was PBMCs, collected from a glioma patient treated with radiotherapy, temozolomide or both. The source is a woman between 50 and 59 years old with glioma. CDR3: CATEGYGYTF. CDR3 bases: TGTGCCACCGAGGGCTATGGCTACACCTTC.